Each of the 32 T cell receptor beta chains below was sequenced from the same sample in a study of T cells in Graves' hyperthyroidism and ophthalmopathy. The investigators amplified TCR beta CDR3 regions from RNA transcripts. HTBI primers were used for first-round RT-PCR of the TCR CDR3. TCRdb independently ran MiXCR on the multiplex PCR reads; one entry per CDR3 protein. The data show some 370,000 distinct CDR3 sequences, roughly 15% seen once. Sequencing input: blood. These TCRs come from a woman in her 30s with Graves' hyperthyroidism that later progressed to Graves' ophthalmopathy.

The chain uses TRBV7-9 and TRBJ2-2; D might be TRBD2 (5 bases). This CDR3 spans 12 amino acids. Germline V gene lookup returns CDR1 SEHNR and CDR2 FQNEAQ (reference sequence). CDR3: CAAAGVTGELFF. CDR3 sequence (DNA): TGTGCGGCCGCCGGGGTAACCGGGGAGCTGTTTTTT.

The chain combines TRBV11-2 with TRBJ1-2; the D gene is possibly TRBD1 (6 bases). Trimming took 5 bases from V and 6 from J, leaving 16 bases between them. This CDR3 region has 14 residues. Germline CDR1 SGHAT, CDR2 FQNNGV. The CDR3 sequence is CASSPTRAGDGYTF. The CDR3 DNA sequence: TGTGCCAGCAGCCCCACCCGGGCAGGGGATGGCTACACCTTC.

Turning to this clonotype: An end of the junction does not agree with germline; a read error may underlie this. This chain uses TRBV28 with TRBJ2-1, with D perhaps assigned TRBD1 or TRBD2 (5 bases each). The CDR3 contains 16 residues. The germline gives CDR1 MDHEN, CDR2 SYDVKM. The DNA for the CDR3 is TGTACCAGCCGTGCACGTGGGGGAGAGGGCTACAATGAGCAGTTCTTC. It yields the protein CTSRARGGEGYNEQFF.

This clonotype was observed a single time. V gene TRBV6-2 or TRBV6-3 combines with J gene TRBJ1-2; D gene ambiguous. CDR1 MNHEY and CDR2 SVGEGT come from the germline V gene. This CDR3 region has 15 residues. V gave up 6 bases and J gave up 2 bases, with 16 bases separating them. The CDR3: CASRLGITGNYGYTF. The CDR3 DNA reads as TGTGCCAGCAGGTTAGGGATTACGGGGAACTATGGCTACACCTTC.

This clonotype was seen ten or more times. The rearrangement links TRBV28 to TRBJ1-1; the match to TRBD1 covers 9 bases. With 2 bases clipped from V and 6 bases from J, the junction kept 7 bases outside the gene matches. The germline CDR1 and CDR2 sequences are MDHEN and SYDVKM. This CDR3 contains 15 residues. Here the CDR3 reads CASSLLRTGVSEAFF. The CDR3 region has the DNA TGTGCCAGCAGTTTACTTAGGACAGGGGTGTCTGAAGCTTTCTTT.

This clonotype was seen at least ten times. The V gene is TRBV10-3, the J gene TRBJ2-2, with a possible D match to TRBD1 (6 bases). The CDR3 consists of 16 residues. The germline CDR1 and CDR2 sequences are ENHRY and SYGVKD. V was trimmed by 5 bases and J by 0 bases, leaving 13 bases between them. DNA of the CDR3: TGTGCCATCAGTACCCGACAGGTTGCGAACACCGGGGAGCTGTTTTTT. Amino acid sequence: CAISTRQVANTGELFF.

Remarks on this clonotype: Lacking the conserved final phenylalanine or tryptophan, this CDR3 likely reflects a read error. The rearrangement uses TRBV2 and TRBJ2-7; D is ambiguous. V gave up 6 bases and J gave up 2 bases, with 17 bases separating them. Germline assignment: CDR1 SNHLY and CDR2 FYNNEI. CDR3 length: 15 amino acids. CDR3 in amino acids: CASSQIGRATYEQYL. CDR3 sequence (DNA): TGTGCCAGCAGCCAAATCGGCCGTGCCACCTACGAGCAGTACCTC.

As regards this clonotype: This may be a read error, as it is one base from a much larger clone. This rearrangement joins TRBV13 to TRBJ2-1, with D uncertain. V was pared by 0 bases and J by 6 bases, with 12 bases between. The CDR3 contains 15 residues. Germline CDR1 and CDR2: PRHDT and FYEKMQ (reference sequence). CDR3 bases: TGTGCCAGCAGCTTAGGCAGTAGCCCATGCAATGAGCAGTTCTTC. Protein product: CASSLGSSPCNEQFF. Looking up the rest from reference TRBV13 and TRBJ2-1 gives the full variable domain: AAGVIQSPRHLIKEKRETATLKCYPIPRHDTVYWYQQGPGQDPQFLISFYEKMQSDKGSIPDRFSAQQFSDYHSELNMSSLELGDSALYFCASSLGSSPCNEQFFGPGTRLTVL.

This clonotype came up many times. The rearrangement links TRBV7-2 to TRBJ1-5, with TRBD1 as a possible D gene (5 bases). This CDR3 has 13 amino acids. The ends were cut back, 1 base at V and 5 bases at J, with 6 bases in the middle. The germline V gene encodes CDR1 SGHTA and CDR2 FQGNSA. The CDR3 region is CASSLVRDQPQHF. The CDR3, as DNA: TGTGCCAGCAGCTTAGTCAGGGATCAGCCCCAGCATTTT.

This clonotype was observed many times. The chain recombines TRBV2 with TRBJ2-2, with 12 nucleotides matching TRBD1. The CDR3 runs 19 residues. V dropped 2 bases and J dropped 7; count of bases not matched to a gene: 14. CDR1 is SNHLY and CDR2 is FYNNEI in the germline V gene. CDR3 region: CASSEWFSRDRGRGGELFF. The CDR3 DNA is TGTGCCAGCAGTGAATGGTTCAGCCGGGACAGGGGGCGCGGCGGGGAGCTGTTTTTT.

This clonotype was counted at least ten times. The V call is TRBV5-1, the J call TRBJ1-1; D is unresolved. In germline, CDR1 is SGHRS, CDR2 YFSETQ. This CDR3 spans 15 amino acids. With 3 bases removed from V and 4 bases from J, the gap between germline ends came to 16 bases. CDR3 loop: CASSSIADWGTEAFF. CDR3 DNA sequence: TGCGCCAGCAGCTCAATTGCTGACTGGGGCACTGAAGCTTTCTTT.

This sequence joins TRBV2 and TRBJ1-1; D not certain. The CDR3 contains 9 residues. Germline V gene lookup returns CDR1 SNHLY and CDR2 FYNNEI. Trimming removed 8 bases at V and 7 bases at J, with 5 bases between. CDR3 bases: TGTGCCAGCGGAATTGAAGCTTTCTTT. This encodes CASGIEAFF.

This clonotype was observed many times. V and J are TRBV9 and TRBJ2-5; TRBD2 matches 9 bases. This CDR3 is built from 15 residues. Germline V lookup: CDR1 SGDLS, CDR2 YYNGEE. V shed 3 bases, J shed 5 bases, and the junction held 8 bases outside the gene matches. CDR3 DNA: TGTGCCAGCAGCGGTAGCGGGGGAGAGCAGGAGACCCAGTACTTC. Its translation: CASSGSGGEQETQYF.

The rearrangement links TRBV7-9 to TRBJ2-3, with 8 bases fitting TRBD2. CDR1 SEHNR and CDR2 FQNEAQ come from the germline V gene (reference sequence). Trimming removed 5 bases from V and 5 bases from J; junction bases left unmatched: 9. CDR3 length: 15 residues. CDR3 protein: CASSPGGGLVDTQYF. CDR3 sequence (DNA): TGTGCCAGCAGCCCAGGTGGGGGACTAGTAGATACGCAGTATTTT.

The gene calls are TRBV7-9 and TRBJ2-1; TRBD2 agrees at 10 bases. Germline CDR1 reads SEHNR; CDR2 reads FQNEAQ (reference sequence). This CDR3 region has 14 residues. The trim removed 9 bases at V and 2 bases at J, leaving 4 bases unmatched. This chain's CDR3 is CASTGTSAYNEQFF. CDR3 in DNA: TGTGCCAGTACCGGGACTAGCGCCTACAATGAGCAGTTCTTC.

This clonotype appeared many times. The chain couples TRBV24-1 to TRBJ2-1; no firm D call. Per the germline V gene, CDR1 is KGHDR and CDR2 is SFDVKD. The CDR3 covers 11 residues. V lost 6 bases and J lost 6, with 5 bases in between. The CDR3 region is CATSRSNEQFF. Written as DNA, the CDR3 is TGTGCCACCAGTCGTAGCAATGAGCAGTTCTTC.

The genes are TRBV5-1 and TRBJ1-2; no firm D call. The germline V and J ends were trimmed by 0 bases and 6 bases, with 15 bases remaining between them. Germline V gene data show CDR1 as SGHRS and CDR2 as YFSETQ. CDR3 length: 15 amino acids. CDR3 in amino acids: CASSLAPDKVDGYTF. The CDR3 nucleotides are TGCGCCAGCAGCTTGGCCCCTGACAAAGTGGATGGCTACACCTTC.

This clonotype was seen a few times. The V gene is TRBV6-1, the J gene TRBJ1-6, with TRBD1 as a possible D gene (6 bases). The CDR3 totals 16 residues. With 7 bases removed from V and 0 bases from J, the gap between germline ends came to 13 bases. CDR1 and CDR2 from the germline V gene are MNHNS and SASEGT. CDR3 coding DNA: TGTGCCAGCATGGGGGGGGCGAGCTCCTATAATTCACCCCTCCACTTT. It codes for CASMGGASSYNSPLHF.

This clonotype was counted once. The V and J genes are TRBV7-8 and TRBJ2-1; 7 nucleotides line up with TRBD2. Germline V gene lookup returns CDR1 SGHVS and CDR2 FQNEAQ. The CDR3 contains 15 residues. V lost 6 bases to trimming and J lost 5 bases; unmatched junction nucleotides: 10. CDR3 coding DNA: TGTGCCAGCAGTCCAAGCGGGAATCGGAACAATGAGCAGTTCTTC. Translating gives CASSPSGNRNNEQFF.

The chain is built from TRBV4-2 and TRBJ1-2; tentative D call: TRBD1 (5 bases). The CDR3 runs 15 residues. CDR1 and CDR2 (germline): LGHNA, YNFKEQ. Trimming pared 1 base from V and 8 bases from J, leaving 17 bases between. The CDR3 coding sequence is TGTGCCAGCAGCCAAGCCCCGGGACTCACTGGGGGCTACACCTTC. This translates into CASSQAPGLTGGYTF.

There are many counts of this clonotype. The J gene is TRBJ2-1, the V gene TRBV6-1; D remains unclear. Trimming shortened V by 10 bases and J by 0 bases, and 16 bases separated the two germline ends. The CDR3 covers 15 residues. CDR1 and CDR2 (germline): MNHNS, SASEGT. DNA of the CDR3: TGTGCCATCTCCCCCACCGGAAGCTCCTACAATGAGCAGTTCTTC. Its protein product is CAISPTGSSYNEQFF.

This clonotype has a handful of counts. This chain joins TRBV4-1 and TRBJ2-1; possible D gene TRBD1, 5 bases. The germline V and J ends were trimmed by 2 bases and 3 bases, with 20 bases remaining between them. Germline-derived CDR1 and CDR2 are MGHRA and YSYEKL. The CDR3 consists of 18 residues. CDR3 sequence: CASSQRGTTQWGYNEQFF. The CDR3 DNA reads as TGCGCCAGCAGCCAAAGGGGTACGACGCAATGGGGCTACAATGAGCAGTTCTTC.

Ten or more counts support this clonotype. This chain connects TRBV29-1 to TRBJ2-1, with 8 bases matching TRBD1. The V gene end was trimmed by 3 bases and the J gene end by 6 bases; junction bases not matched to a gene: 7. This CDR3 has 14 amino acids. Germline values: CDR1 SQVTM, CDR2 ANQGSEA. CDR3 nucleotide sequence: TGCAGCGTTGACGGGGAGACAGGGGCCAATGAGCAGTTCTTC. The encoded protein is CSVDGETGANEQFF.

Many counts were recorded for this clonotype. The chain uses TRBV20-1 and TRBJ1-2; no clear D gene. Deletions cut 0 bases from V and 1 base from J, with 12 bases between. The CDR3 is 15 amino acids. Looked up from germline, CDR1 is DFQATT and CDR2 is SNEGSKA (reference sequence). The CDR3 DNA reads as TGCAGTGCTAGAGATGTTAGAGGGTATAACTATGGCTACACCTTC. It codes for CSARDVRGYNYGYTF.

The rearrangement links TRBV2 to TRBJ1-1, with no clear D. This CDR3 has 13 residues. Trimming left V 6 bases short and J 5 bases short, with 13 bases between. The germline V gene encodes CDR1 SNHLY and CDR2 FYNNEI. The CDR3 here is CASSYTGSTEAFF. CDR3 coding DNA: TGTGCCAGCAGCTACACCGGCAGTACTGAAGCTTTCTTT. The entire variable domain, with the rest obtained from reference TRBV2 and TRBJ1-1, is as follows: EPEVTQTPSHQVTQMGQEVILRCVPISNHLYFYWYRQILGQKVEFLVSFYNNEISEKSEIFDDQFSVERPDGSNFTLKIRSTKLEDSAMYFCASSYTGSTEAFFGQGTRLTVV.

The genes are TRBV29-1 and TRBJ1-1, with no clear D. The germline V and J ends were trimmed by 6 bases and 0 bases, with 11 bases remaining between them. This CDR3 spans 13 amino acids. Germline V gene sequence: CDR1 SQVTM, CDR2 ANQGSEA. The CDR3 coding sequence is TGCAGCGTGCGGGTTTCCATGAACACTGAAGCTTTCTTT. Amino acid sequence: CSVRVSMNTEAFF.

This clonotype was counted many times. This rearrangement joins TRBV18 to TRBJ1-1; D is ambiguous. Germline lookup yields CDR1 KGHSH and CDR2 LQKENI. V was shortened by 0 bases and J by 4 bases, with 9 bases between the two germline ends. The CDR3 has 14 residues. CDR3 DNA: TGTGCCAGCTCACCACCTGAGGTAATCACTGAAGCTTTCTTT. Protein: CASSPPEVITEAFF.

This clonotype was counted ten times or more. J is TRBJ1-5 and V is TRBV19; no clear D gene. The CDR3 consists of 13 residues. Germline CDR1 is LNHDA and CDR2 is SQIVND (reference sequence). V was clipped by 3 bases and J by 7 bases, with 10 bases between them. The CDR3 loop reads CASSIYTYQPQHF. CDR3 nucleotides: TGTGCCAGTAGTATCTACACCTACCAGCCCCAGCATTTT.

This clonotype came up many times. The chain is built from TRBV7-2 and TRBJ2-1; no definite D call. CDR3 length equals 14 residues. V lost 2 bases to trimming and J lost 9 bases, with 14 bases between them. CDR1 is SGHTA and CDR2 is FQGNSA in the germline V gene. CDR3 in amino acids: CASSLFGLGPEQFF. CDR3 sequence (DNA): TGTGCCAGCAGCTTATTCGGGCTTGGACCTGAGCAGTTCTTC.

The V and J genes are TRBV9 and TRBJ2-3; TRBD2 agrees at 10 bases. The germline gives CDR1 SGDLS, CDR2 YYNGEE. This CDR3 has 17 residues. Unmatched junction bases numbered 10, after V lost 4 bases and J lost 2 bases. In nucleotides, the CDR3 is TGTGCCAGCAGCCAAGGAGTAGCGGGGGGCCCCACAGATACGCAGTATTTT. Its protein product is CASSQGVAGGPTDTQYF.

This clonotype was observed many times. The CDR3 nucleotides are TGTGCCAGCAGCTTTGGGTCGGGATCAGATACGCAGTATTTT. Amino acid sequence: CASSFGSGSDTQYF. This rearrangement joins TRBV7-8 to TRBJ2-3; D might be TRBD2 (5 bases). The CDR3 spans 14 residues. V dropped 3 bases and J dropped 4 bases, with 11 bases sitting between them. CDR1 and CDR2 (germline): SGHVS, FQNEAQ.

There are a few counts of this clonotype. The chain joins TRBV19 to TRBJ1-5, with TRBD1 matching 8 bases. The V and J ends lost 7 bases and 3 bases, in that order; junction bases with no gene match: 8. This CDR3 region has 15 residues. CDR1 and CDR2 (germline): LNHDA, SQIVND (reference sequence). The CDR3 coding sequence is TGTGCCAGTACCTTCACGGGACAGGACAATCAGCCCCAGCATTTT. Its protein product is CASTFTGQDNQPQHF.